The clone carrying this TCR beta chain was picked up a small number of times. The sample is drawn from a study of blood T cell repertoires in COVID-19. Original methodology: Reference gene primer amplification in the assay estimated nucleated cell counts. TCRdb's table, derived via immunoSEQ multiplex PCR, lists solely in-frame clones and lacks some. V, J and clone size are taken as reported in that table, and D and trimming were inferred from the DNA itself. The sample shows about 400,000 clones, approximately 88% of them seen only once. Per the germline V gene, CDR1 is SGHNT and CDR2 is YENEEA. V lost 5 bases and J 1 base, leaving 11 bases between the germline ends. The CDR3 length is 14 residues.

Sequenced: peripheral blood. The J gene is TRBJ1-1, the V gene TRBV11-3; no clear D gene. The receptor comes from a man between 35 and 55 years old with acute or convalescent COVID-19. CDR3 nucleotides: TGTGCCAGCAGCAACGGGAACAGGAACACTGAAGCTTTCTTT. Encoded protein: CASSNGNRNTEAFF.